One and the same sample provided the 7 T cell receptor beta chains below, sequenced in a study of beta chain features in type 1 diabetes. General study results and limits: The study found moderately but significantly shorter TCRB CDR3s in all four CD4+ subsets of Type 1 diabetes patients.

cDNA synthesis used the whole RNA isolate, giving expressed TCRB sequences. Libraries were prepared by immunoSEQ multiplex PCR; TCRdb keeps only in-frame clonotypes and omits some of them. The sample shows a few hundred thousand clones, 14% of them seen only once. These receptors lack a known antigen. Sample: naive CD4+ T cells from blood. These receptors were taken from a man under 40 with type 1 diabetes.

This chain uses TRBV30 with TRBJ1-1; 7 bases are shared with TRBD1. The V and J ends lost 5 bases and 1 base, in that order; junction bases with no gene match: 10. The CDR3 totals 15 residues. The germline CDR1 and CDR2 sequences are GTSNPN and SVGIG (reference sequence). The CDR3 sequence is CAWGSPRQGNTEAFF. The CDR3 DNA reads TGTGCCTGGGGGAGTCCTAGACAGGGGAACACTGAAGCTTTCTTT.

This clone was observed a few times. The chain recombines TRBV5-1 with TRBJ2-7; maybe TRBD2 (6 bases). V was pared by 4 bases and J by 2 bases, with 13 bases between. This CDR3 has 14 amino acids. Germline CDR1 reads SGHRS; CDR2 reads YFSETQ. The CDR3 region has the DNA TGCGCCAGCAGCCGCGTGGGGGGAACCTACGAGCAGTACTTC. It translates to CASSRVGGTYEQYF.

The chain has TRBV19 and TRBJ1-4; unclear D gene. The CDR3 spans 14 residues. Trimming removed 6 bases from V and 3 bases from J, with 11 bases in between. Germline V gene sequence: CDR1 LNHDA, CDR2 SQIVND (reference sequence). The CDR3 here is CASSTEGANEKLFF. DNA of the CDR3: TGTGCCAGTAGCACGGAGGGAGCTAATGAAAAACTGTTTTTT.

This clone has a handful of counts. The gene calls are TRBV6-5 and TRBJ2-7, with a possible D match to TRBD1 (6 bases). Germline CDR1 and CDR2: MNHEY and SVGAGI. The V end lost 5 bases, the J end lost 2 bases, and 13 bases lay between the germline ends. CDR3 size: 14 residues. The CDR3 nucleotides read TGTGCCAGCAGTCCCCGGGACAAAGCCTACGAGCAGTACTTC. Translated: CASSPRDKAYEQYF.

There are a few counts of this clone. This chain connects TRBV7-2 to TRBJ2-3, with 11 bases that match TRBD2. This CDR3 spans 15 amino acids. Germline V gene data show CDR1 as SGHTA and CDR2 as FQGNSA. V shed 6 bases and J 3 bases; nucleotides not matched to a gene: 5. The CDR3 sequence is CASRMTSGMTDTQYF. The CDR3 bases are TGTGCCAGCAGAATGACTAGCGGGATGACAGATACGCAGTATTTT.

The chain employs TRBV6-5 and TRBJ1-2; TRBD1 agrees at 8 bases. V trimming: 2 bases; J trimming: 2 bases; junction bases outside the gene matches: 1. Germline assignment: CDR1 MNHEY and CDR2 SVGAGI. CDR3 length: 14 amino acids. In nucleotides, the CDR3 is TGTGCCAGCAGTTACAGGGACAGGAACTATGGCTACACCTTC. The encoded protein is CASSYRDRNYGYTF.

The chain has TRBV19 and TRBJ2-6; D may be TRBD1 (5 bases). Deletions cut 7 bases from V and 2 bases from J, with 12 bases between. The CDR3 covers 15 residues. Germline loops: CDR1 LNHDA, CDR2 SQIVND (reference sequence). CDR3 amino acids: CASTVRGTGANVLTF. CDR3 nucleotides: TGTGCCAGTACCGTTAGGGGAACTGGGGCCAACGTCCTGACTTTC.